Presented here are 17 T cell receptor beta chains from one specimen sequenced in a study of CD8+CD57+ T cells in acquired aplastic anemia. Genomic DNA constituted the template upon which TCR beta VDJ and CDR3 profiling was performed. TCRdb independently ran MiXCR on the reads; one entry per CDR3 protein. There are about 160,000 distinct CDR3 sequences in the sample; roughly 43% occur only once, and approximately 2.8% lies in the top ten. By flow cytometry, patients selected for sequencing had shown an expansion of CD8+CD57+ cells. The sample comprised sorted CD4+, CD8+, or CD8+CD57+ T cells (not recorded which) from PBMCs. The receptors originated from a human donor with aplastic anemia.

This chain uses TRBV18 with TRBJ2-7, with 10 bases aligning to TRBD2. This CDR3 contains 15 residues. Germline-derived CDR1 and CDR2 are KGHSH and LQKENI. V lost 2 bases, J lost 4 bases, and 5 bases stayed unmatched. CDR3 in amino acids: CASSPGAGGGYEQYF. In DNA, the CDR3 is TGTGCCAGCTCACCAGGAGCGGGAGGGGGTTACGAGCAGTACTTC.

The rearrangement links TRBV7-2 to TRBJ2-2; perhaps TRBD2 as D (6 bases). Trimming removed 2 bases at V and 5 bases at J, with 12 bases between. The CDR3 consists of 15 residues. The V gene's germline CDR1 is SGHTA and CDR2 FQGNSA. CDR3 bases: TGTGCCAGCAGCTTATCGGCGGGGCGGACCGGGGAGCTGTTTTTT. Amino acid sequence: CASSLSAGRTGELFF.

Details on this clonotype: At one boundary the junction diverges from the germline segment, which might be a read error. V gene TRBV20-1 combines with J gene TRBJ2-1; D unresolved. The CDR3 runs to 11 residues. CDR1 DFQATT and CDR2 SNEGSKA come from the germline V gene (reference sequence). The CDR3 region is CSARSYNQQFF. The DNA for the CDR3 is TGCAGTGCTAGATCCTACAATCAGCAGTTCTTC.

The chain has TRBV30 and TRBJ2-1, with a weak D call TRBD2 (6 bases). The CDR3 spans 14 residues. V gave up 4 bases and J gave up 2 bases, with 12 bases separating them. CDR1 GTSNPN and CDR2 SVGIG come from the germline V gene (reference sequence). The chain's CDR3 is CAWKPGSPYNEQFF. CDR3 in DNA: TGTGCCTGGAAACCCGGGAGCCCCTACAATGAGCAGTTCTTC.

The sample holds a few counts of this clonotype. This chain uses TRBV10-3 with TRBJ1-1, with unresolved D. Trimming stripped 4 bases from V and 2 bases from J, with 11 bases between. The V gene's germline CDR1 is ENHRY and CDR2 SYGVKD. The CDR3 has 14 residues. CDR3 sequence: CAISGRVPNTEAFF. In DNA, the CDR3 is TGTGCCATCAGTGGACGCGTACCAAACACTGAAGCTTTCTTT.

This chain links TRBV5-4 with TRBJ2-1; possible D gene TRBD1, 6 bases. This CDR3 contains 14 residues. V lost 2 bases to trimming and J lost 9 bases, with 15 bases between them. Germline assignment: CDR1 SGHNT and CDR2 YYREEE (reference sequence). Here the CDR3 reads CASSFGQGLSEQFF. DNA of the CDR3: TGTGCCAGCAGCTTCGGCCAGGGGTTGAGTGAGCAGTTCTTC. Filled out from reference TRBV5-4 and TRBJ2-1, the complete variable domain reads ETGVTQSPTHLIKTRGQQVTLRCSSQSGHNTVSWYQQALGQGPQFIFQYYREEENGRGNFPPRFSGLQFPNYSSELNVNALELDDSALYLCASSFGQGLSEQFFGPGTRLTVL.

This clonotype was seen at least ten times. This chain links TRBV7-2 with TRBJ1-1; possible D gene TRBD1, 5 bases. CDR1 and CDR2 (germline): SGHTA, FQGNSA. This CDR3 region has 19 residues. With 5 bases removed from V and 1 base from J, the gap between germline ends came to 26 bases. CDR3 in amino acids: CASSPRLRGRVGQNTEAFF. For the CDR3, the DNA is TGTGCCAGCAGCCCCCGGTTGAGGGGCAGGGTGGGGCAGAACACTGAAGCTTTCTTT. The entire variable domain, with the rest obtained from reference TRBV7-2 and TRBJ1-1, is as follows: GAGVSQSPSNKVTEKGKDVELRCDPISGHTALYWYRQSLGQGLEFLIYFQGNSAPDKSGLPSDRFSAERTGGSVSTLTIQRTQQEDSAVYLCASSPRLRGRVGQNTEAFFGQGTRLTVV.

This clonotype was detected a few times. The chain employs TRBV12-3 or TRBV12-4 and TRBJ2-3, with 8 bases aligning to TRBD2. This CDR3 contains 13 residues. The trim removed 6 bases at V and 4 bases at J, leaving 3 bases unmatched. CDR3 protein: CASSRGGPDTQYF. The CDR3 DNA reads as TGTGCCAGCAGCCGGGGGGGGCCAGATACGCAGTATTTT.

CDR3 residues: CASSLGRSNTGELFF. The CDR3 DNA reads as TGTGCCAGCAGCTTAGGCCGCTCCAACACCGGGGAGCTGTTTTTT. The V gene is TRBV7-9, the J gene TRBJ2-2; D is ambiguous. Trimming shortened V by 1 base and J by 2 bases, and 8 bases separated the two germline ends. Germline-derived CDR1 and CDR2 are SEHNR and FQNEAQ (reference sequence). This CDR3 is built from 15 residues.

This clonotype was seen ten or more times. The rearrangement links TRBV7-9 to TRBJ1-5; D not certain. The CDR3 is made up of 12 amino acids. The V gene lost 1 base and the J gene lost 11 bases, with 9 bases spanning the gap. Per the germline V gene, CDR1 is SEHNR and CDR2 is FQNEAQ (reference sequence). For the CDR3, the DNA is TGTGCCAGCAGCTTAGAGGAAAGGGCCCAGCATTTT. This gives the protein CASSLEERAQHF.

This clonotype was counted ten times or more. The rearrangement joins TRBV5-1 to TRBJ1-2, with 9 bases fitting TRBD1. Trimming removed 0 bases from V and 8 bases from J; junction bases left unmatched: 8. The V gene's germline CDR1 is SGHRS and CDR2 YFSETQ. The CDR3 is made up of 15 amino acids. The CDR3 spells CASSLGGQGTEGYTF. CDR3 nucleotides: TGCGCCAGCAGCTTGGGTGGACAGGGGACAGAAGGCTACACCTTC.

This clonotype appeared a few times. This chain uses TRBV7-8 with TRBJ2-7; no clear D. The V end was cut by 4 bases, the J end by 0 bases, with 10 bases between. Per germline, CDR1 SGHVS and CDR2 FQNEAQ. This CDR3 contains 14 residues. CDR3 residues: CASSSRISSYEQYV. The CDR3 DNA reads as TGTGCCAGCAGCTCAAGGATCAGCTCCTACGAGCAGTACGTC.

In DNA, the CDR3 is TGCGCCAGCAGTCCTGCTAGCAGTATATCCTACAATGAGCAGTTCTTC. Its protein product is CASSPASSISYNEQFF. V and J are TRBV5-1 and TRBJ2-1; tentatively, D is TRBD2 (5 bases). Trimming removed 5 bases from V and 1 base from J, with 16 bases in between. The CDR3 extends over 16 amino acids. Germline V gene lookup returns CDR1 SGHRS and CDR2 YFSETQ.

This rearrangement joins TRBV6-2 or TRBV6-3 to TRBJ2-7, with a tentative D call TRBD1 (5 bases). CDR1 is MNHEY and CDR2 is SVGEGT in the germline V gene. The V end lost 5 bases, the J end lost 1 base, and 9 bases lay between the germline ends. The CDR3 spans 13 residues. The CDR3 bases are TGTGCCAGCAGTCAGGGTGGGTCCTACGAGCAGTACTTC. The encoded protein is CASSQGGSYEQYF.

CDR3 bases: TGTGCCAGCGGGAGGGATAGCTCCTACGAGCAGTACTTC. This codes for CASGRDSSYEQYF. The genes are TRBV2 and TRBJ2-7, with 7 bases that match TRBD2. Germline V gene sequence: CDR1 SNHLY, CDR2 FYNNEI. J lost 0 bases, V lost 8 bases, and 4 bases had no gene match. The CDR3 loop spans 13 amino acids.

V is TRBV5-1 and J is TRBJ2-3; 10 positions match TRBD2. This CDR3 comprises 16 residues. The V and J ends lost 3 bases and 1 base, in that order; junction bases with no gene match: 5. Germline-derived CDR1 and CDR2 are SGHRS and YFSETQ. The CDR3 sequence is CASSSPGTSGTDTQYF. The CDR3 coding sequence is TGCGCCAGCAGCTCACCAGGGACTAGCGGCACAGATACGCAGTATTTT.

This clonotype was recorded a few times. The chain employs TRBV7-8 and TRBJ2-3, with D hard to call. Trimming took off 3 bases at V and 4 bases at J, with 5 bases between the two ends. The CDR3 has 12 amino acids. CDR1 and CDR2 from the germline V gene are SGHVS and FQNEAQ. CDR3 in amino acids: CASSFGPDTQYF. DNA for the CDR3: TGTGCCAGCAGCTTCGGTCCAGATACGCAGTATTTT.